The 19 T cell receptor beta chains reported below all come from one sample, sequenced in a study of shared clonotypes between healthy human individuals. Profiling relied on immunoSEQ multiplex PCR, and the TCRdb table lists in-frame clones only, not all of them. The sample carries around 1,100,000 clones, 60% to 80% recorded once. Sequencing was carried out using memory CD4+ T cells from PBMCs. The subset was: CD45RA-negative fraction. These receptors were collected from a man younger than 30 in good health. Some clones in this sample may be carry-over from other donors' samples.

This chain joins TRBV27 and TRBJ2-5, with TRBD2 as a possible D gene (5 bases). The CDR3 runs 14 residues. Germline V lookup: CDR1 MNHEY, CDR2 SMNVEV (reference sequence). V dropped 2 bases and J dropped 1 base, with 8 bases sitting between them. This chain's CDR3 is CASSLMSGQETQYF. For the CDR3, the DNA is TGTGCCAGCAGTTTAATGAGCGGCCAAGAGACCCAGTACTTC.

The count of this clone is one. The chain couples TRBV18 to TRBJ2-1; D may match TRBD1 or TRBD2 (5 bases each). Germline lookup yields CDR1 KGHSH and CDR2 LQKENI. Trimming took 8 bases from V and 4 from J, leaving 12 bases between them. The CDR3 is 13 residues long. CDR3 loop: CASAPGLYNEQFF. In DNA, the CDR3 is TGTGCCAGCGCCCCGGGGCTGTACAATGAGCAGTTCTTC. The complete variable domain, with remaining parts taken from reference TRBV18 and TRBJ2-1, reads NAGVMQNPRHLVRRRGQEARLRCSPMKGHSHVYWYRQLPEEGLKFMVYLQKENIIDESGMPKERFSAEFPKEGPSILRIQQVVRGDSAAYFCASAPGLYNEQFFGPGTRLTVL.

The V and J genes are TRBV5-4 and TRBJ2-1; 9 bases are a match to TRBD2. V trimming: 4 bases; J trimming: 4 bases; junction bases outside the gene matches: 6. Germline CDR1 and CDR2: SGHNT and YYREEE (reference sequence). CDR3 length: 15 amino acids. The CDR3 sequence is CASSARLAAYNEQFF. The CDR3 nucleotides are TGTGCCAGCAGCGCTCGACTAGCGGCATACAATGAGCAGTTCTTC.

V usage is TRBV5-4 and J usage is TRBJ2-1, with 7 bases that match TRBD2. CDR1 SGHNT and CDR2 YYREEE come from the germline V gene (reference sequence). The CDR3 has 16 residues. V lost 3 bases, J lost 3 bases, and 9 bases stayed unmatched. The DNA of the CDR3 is TGTGCCAGCAGCTCCCCGGGAAGCGGGAACTACAATGAGCAGTTCTTC. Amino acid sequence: CASSSPGSGNYNEQFF.

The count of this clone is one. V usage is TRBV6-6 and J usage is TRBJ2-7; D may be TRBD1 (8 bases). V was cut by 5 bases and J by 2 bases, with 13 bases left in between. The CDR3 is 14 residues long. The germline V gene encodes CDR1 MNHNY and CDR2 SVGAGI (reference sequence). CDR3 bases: TGTGCCAGCAGTCCGGGGGGACAGGCCTACGAGCAGTACTTC. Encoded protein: CASSPGGQAYEQYF.

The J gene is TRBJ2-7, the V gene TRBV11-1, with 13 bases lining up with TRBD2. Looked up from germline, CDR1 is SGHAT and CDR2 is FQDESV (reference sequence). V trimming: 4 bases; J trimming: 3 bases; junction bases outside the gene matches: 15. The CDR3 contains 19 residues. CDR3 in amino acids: CASSSETGLAGEYYYEQYF. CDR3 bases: TGTGCCAGCAGCTCCGAGACTGGACTAGCGGGAGAATATTACTACGAGCAGTACTTC.

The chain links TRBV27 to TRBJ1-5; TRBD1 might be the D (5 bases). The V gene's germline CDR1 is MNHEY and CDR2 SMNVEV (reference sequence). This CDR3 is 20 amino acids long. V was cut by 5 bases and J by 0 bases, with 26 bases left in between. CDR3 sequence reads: CASSPRWGAGDGFSNQPQHF. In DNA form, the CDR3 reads TGTGCCAGCAGTCCACGGTGGGGTGCGGGGGATGGATTTAGCAATCAGCCCCAGCATTTT.

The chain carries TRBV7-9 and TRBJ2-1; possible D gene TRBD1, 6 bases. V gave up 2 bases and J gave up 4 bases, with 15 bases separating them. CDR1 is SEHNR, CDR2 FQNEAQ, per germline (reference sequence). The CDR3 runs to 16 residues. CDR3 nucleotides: TGTGCCAGCAGCTTACGTACCAGGGGCGATTACAATGAGCAGTTCTTC. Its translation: CASSLRTRGDYNEQFF.

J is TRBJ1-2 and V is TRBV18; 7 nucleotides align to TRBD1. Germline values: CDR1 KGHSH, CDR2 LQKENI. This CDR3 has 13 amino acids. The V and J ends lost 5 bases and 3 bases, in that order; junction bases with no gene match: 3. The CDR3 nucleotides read TGTGCCAGCTCAGGCAGGGGGGACTATGGCTACACCTTC. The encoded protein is CASSGRGDYGYTF.

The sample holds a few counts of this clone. DNA of the CDR3: TGTGCCAGCAGTGAAGCGGGGACAGGCCCCTATGGCTACACCTTC. Amino acid sequence: CASSEAGTGPYGYTF. The chain joins TRBV6-1 to TRBJ1-2; 8 bases fit TRBD1. This CDR3 spans 15 amino acids. The ends lost 0 bases at V and 4 bases at J; junction bases unmatched: 4. The V gene's germline CDR1 is MNHNS and CDR2 SASEGT.

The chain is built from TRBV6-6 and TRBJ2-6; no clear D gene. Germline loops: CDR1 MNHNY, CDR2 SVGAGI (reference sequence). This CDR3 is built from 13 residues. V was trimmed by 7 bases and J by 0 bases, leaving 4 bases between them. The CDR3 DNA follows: TGTGCCAGCACAGACTCTGGGGCCAACGTCCTGACTTTC. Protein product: CASTDSGANVLTF.

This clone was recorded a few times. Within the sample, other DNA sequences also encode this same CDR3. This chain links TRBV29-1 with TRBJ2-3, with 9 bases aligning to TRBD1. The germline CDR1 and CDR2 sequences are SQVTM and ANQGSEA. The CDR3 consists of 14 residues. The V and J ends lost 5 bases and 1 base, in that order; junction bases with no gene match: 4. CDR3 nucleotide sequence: TGCAGCGTTACAGGGGGCGAAGGCACAGATACGCAGTATTTT. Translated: CSVTGGEGTDTQYF.

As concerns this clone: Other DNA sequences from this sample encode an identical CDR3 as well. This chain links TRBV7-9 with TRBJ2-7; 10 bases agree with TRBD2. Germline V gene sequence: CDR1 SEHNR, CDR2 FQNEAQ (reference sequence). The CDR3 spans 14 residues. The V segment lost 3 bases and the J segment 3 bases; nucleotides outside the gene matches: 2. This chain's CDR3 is CASSLGLASYEQYF. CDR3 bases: TGTGCCAGCAGCTTGGGACTAGCGAGCTACGAGCAGTACTTC.

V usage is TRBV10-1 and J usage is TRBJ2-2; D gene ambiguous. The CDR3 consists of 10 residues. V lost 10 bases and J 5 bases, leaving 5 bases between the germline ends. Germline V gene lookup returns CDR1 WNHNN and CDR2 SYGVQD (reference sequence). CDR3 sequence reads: CANPTGELFF. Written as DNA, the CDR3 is TGCGCCAACCCAACCGGGGAGCTGTTTTTT.

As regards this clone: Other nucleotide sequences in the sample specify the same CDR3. The CDR3 spells CASSLVPETQYF. Here the CDR3 DNA reads TGTGCCAGCAGCTTAGTTCCGGAGACCCAGTACTTC. The chain links TRBV7-2 to TRBJ2-5; no definite D call. Trimming stripped 1 base from V and 5 bases from J, with 5 bases between. The CDR3 extends over 12 amino acids. Per the germline V gene, CDR1 is SGHTA and CDR2 is FQGNSA.

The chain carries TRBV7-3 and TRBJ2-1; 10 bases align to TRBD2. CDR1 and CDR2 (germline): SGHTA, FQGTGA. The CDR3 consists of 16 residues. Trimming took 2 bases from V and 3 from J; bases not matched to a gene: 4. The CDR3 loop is CASSLQSSGGYNEQFF. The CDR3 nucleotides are TGTGCCAGCAGCTTACAGTCTAGCGGGGGCTACAATGAGCAGTTCTTC.

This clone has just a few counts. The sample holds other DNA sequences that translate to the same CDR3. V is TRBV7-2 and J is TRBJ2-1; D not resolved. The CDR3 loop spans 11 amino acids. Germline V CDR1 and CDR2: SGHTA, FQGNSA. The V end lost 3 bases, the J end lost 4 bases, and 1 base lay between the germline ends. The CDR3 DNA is TGTGCCAGCAGCTTTTACAATGAGCAGTTCTTC. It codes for CASSFYNEQFF. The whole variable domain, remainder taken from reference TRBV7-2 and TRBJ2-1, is GAGVSQSPSNKVTEKGKDVELRCDPISGHTALYWYRQSLGQGLEFLIYFQGNSAPDKSGLPSDRFSAERTGGSVSTLTIQRTQQEDSAVYLCASSFYNEQFFGPGTRLTVL.

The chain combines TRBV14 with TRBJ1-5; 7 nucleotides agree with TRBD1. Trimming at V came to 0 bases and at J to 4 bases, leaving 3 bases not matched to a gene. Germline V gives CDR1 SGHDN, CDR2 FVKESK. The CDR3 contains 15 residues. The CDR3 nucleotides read TGTGCCAGCAGCCAAGACGTACAGGGGAATCAGCCCCAGCATTTT. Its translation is CASSQDVQGNQPQHF.

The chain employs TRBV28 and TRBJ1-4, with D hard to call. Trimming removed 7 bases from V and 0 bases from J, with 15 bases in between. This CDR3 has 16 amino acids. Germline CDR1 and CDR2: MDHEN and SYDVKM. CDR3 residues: CASKSIGIATNEKLFF. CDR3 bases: TGTGCCAGCAAGAGTATCGGGATTGCAACTAATGAAAAACTGTTTTTT. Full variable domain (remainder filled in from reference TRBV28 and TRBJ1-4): DVKVTQSSRYLVKRTGEKVFLECVQDMDHENMFWYRQDPGLGLRLIYFSYDVKMKEKGDIPEGYSVSREKKERFSLILESASTNQTSMYLCASKSIGIATNEKLFFGSGTQLSVL.